A selection of T cell receptor beta chains follows, all from one sample in a study of OX40 agonist ivuxolimab in advanced cancers. Repertoires were generated with immunoSEQ multiplex PCR, while TCRdb's copy carries only in-frame clones and drops some. The table has 80,000 or so clones, roughly 93% seen once. Sequenced here: CD4+ or CD8+ T cells sorted from blood, sampled in a trial of the OX40 agonist ivuxolimab. All receptors derive from an adult with an advanced solid tumor such as melanoma, head and neck, liver or kidney cancer. Each CDR3 is given with its conserved first and last residue. A D gene is named only where the DNA matches it firmly. A clone size is listed for some rows: how often the clone was seen (once, few, many), or a class if it is expanded.

cdr3_aa cdr3_nt clone_size j_call d_call v_call
CASSLVGAASEKLFF TGTGCCAGCAGCTTAGTAGGGGCAGCATCCGAAAAACTGTTTTTT NA TRBJ1-4 NA TRBV11-2
CASSLQTGGSGNTIYF TGCGCCAGCAGCCTCCAGACAGGGGGGTCTGGAAACACCATATATTTT NA TRBJ1-3 TRBD1 TRBV5-1
CASRAGTGGSGELFF TGTGCCAGCAGGGCCGGGACAGGGGGGAGCGGGGAGCTGTTTTTT NA TRBJ2-2 TRBD1 TRBV7-2
CASRTGTGLKTGYTF TGTGCCAGCAGGACCGGGACAGGGTTGAAAACTGGCTACACCTTC NA TRBJ1-2 TRBD1 TRBV6-1
CASSQATSTDTQYF TGTGCCAGCAGCCAAGCCACAAGCACAGATACGCAGTATTTT NA TRBJ2-3 NA TRBV7-9
CASSSEPHRPETQYF TGCGCCAGCAGCTCCGAACCGCACCGCCCGGAGACCCAGTACTTC NA TRBJ2-5 NA TRBV5-1
CAISEDPTGELFF TGTGCCATCAGTGAGGACCCCACCGGGGAGCTGTTTTTT NA TRBJ2-2 NA TRBV10-3
CASSIGAGQKQFF TGTGCCAGTAGTATAGGGGCCGGGCAAAAGCAGTTCTTC once TRBJ2-1 NA TRBV19
CASSLTGAGDTQYF TGCGCCAGCAGCTTGACAGGGGCGGGAGATACGCAGTATTTT NA TRBJ2-3 TRBD1 TRBV5-1
CASSTSSGGQETQYF TGTGCCAGTAGTACGTCTAGCGGGGGCCAAGAGACCCAGTACTTC once TRBJ2-5 TRBD2 TRBV19
CATRGAGGPIYEQYF TGCGCCACTAGGGGAGCGGGAGGGCCTATATACGAGCAGTACTTC NA TRBJ2-7 TRBD2 TRBV10-2
CASSSIPRGTQYF TGTGCCAGCAGTTCAATCCCCCGGGGCACGCAGTATTTT NA TRBJ2-3 NA TRBV2
CASSLVRGTNEKLFF TGCGCCAGCAGCTTGGTTAGGGGGACTAATGAAAAACTGTTTTTT few TRBJ1-4 NA TRBV5-1
CASRPWQMNTEAFF TGTGCCAGTAGACCCTGGCAAATGAACACTGAAGCTTTCTTT NA TRBJ1-1 NA TRBV19
CASSLFGNEQFF TGTGCCAGCAGCTTATTCGGCAATGAGCAGTTCTTC NA TRBJ2-1 NA TRBV7-2
CASSRRGGALQPQHF TGTGCCAGCAGCCGCCGTGGGGGGGCCCTTCAGCCCCAGCATTTT NA TRBJ1-5 NA TRBV5-8
CASSFVINTEAFF TGCGCCAGCAGCTTCGTCATAAACACTGAAGCTTTCTTT NA TRBJ1-1 NA TRBV5-1
CASSPTNPGTGNQPQHF TGTGCCAGCAGTCCTACTAACCCCGGGACAGGGAATCAGCCCCAGCATTTT NA TRBJ1-5 TRBD1 TRBV2
CASSREVVGQGYTGELFF TGCGCCAGCAGCCGAGAGGTCGTGGGACAGGGGTACACCGGGGAGCTGTTTTTT once TRBJ2-2 TRBD1 TRBV4-3
CSVEESDISSYNEQFF TGCAGCGTTGAAGAATCGGATATTAGCTCCTACAATGAGCAGTTCTTC NA TRBJ2-1 NA TRBV29-1
CASSEVQRSGTQYF TGTGCCAGCAGTGAAGTTCAGCGTTCGGGTACGCAGTATTTT NA TRBJ2-3 NA TRBV6-1